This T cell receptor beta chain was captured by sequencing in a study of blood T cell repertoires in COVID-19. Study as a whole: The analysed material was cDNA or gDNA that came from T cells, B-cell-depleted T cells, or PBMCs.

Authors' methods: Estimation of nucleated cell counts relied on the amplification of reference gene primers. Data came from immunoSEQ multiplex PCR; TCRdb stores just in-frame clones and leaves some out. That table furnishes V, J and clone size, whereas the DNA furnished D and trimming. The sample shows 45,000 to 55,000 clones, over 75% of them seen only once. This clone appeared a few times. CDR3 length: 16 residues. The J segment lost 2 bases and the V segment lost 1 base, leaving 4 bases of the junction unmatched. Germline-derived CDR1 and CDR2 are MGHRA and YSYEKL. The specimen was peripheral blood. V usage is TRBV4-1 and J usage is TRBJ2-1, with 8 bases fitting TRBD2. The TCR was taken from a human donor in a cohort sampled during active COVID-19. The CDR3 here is CASSQVYGGAYNEQFF. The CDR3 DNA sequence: TGCGCCAGCAGCCAAGTCTACGGGGGGGCCTACAATGAGCAGTTCTTC.